This record covers a single T cell receptor (beta chain). These data come from a study of blood T cell repertoires in COVID-19. About the study: PBMCs, B-cell-depleted T cells, or T cells provided the cDNA or gDNA that made up the material.

There are 15 residues in the CDR3. Trimming cost V 4 bases and J 5 bases; bases outside gene matches: 10. Germline assignment: CDR1 LGHDT and CDR2 YNNKEL (reference sequence). TCRdb's table, derived via immunoSEQ multiplex PCR, lists solely in-frame clones and lacks some. Among about 160,000 clones listed, over 70% were seen once. This TCR came from a man aged 65 to 85 with acute or convalescent COVID-19. The sequencing sample was made of peripheral blood. The V gene is TRBV3-1 (or the pseudogene TRBV3-2), the J gene TRBJ1-2; 7 bases align to TRBD1. CDR3 in DNA: TGTGCCAGCAGCCCGCAACAGGGGTATGGGTATGGCTACACCTTC. Protein: CASSPQQGYGYGYTF.